This T cell receptor beta chain stems from a study of blood T cell repertoires in COVID-19. Study overall: Sources were T cells, B-cell-depleted T cells, or PBMCs; the material itself was cDNA or gDNA.

Participant ages covered roughly 18 to 90 years across 24 US areas. Participants were placed into cohorts based on the clinical history they reported. This CDR3 has 15 amino acids. The V end was cut by 5 bases, the J end by 5 bases, with 19 bases between. The V gene's germline CDR1 is SGHRS and CDR2 YFSETQ. Original methodology: Reference gene primer amplification gave estimated nucleated cell counts. Clones were read by immunoSEQ multiplex PCR, and TCRdb kept only the in-frame ones, dropping some. For V, J and clone size, that table is used; D and trimming come from the DNA. This table has 200,000 to 250,000 clones, roughly 90% appearing once.

The V call is TRBV5-1, the J call TRBJ2-5; a possible D gene is TRBD2 (6 bases). Source material: PBMCs or T cells enriched from blood (not recorded which). This sequence originates from a woman in her fifties or sixties in a cohort exposed to, infected with or recovered from COVID-19 (not recorded which). CDR3 in amino acids: CASRAIGGSEETQYF. As DNA, the CDR3 is TGCGCCAGCAGGGCGATTGGAGGGAGTGAGGAGACCCAGTACTTC.